The next 6 T cell receptor beta chains were all read from a single sample in a study of shared clonotypes between healthy human individuals. This table comes from immunoSEQ multiplex PCR, and its TCRdb copy is limited to in-frame clones, with some not included. The sample consists of fewer than 600,000 clones, roughly four fifths of them appearing once. Sequenced: PBMCs. The receptors stem from a woman between 40 and 50 years old in good health. Some clones in this sample may be carry-over from other donors' samples.

This sequence joins TRBV30 and TRBJ2-3, with 8 nucleotides matching TRBD2. CDR1 is GTSNPN, CDR2 SVGIG, per germline (reference sequence). Germline trimming cut 3 bases from V and 5 bases from J; bases unmatched to any gene: 7. The CDR3 covers 14 residues. CDR3 loop: CAWSLSGSQDTQYF. In DNA form, the CDR3 reads TGTGCCTGGAGCCTAAGCGGGAGTCAAGATACGCAGTATTTT.

V usage is TRBV11-2 and J usage is TRBJ2-7; 11 bases map to TRBD2. CDR1 and CDR2 (germline): SGHAT, FQNNGV. This CDR3 is built from 15 residues. V gave up 5 bases and J gave up 6 bases; unmatched junction bases: 9. CDR3 bases: TGTGCCAGCAGCCCTCTAGCGGGAGGATTTGGCGAGCAGTACTTC. Amino acids: CASSPLAGGFGEQYF. The whole variable domain, remainder taken from reference TRBV11-2 and TRBJ2-7, is EAGVAQSPRYKIIEKRQSVAFWCNPISGHATLYWYQQILGQGPKLLIQFQNNGVVDDSQLPKDRFSAERLKGVDSTLKIQPAKLEDSAVYLCASSPLAGGFGEQYFGPGTRLTVT.

The CDR3 DNA follows: TGTGCCAGCAGCTTAGCCGGGACAGGGGGAGACTACGAGCAGTACTTC. Translating it yields CASSLAGTGGDYEQYF. The genes are TRBV5-4 and TRBJ2-7; 11 positions agree with TRBD1. The junction had 7 bases not matched to a gene; V was cut back by 2 bases and J by 3 bases. The CDR3 contains 16 residues. The germline CDR1 and CDR2 sequences are SGHNT and YYREEE (reference sequence). Together with reference TRBV5-4 and TRBJ2-7, the CDR3 gives the full variable domain: ETGVTQSPTHLIKTRGQQVTLRCSSQSGHNTVSWYQQALGQGPQFIFQYYREEENGRGNFPPRFSGLQFPNYSSELNVNALELDDSALYLCASSLAGTGGDYEQYFGPGTRLTVT.

This clone was observed many times. For the CDR3, the DNA is TGTGCCAGCAGTTACCAACGTGATACGGAGCAGTACTTC. Its translation is CASSYQRDTEQYF. This chain joins TRBV6-5 and TRBJ2-7; D is uncertain. The CDR3 spans 13 residues. Trimming took off 2 bases at V and 7 bases at J, with 12 bases between the two ends. CDR1 is MNHEY, CDR2 SVGAGI, per germline.

This clone was observed a single time. A far larger clone lies a single base away; this is likely a read error. Distinct nucleotide sequences in the sample also encode this CDR3. The chain is built from TRBV5-4 and TRBJ2-7; D uncertain. The CDR3 runs to 11 residues. Germline-derived CDR1 and CDR2 are SGHNT and YYREEE (reference sequence). Deletions cut 4 bases from V and 0 bases from J, with 2 bases between. The CDR3 sequence: CASSSSYEQYF. For the CDR3, the DNA is TGTGCCAGCAGCAGCTCCTACGAGCAGTACTTC.

The chain recombines TRBV6-1 with TRBJ2-5; perhaps D is TRBD1 or TRBD2 (5 bases each). The V end lost 7 bases, the J end lost 4 bases, and 10 bases lay between the germline ends. CDR1 is MNHNS, CDR2 SASEGT, per germline. The CDR3 length is 12 residues. This CDR3 is CASNTGPETQYF. In DNA form, the CDR3 reads TGTGCCAGCAACACGGGACCAGAGACCCAGTACTTC.